This T cell receptor beta chain emerged from a study of beta chain features in type 1 diabetes. Sequencing targeted expressed TCRB transcripts, as all isolated RNA had been reverse transcribed. The assay was immunoSEQ multiplex PCR, and TCRdb's table has in-frame clones only and misses some. The sample yields just under 150,000 clones, under 11% seen once. Germline lookup yields CDR1 SQVTM and CDR2 ANQGSEA. J lost 0 bases, V lost 4 bases, and 2 bases had no gene match. The CDR3 length is 13 residues. The source is a man in his late teens or twenties in good health. The sequenced material came from naive CD4+ T cells from blood. This chain joins TRBV29-1 and TRBJ1-1; 7 bases map to TRBD1. CDR3 coding DNA: TGCAGCGTTGGAGGGACAGTGAACACTGAAGCTTTCTTT. Encoded protein: CSVGGTVNTEAFF. Full variable domain (outside the CDR3, taken from reference TRBV29-1 and TRBJ1-1): SAVISQKPSRDICQRGTSLTIQCQVDSQVTMMFWYRQQPGQSLTLIATANQGSEATYESGFVIDKFPISRPNLTFSTLTVSNMSPEDSSIYLCSVGGTVNTEAFFGQGTRLTVV.